This T cell receptor beta chain was recovered during a study of blood T cell repertoires in COVID-19. V lost 3 bases and J 6 bases, leaving 11 bases between the germline ends. Per the germline V gene, CDR1 is LNHDA and CDR2 is SQIVND (reference sequence). The CDR3 extends over 13 amino acids. Some clones are missing from TCRdb's copy, which holds only in-frame ones; the method was immunoSEQ multiplex PCR. The sample lists roughly 460,000 clones; approximately 90% were seen once. The chain joins TRBV19 to TRBJ1-1; D ambiguous. The sample taken for sequencing was peripheral blood. The origin of this receptor is a man younger than 35 with COVID-19, enrolled during active disease. The CDR3 nucleotides are TGTGCCAGTAGTATCAGTGATTTGGCTGAAGCTTTCTTT. Translation: CASSISDLAEAFF.